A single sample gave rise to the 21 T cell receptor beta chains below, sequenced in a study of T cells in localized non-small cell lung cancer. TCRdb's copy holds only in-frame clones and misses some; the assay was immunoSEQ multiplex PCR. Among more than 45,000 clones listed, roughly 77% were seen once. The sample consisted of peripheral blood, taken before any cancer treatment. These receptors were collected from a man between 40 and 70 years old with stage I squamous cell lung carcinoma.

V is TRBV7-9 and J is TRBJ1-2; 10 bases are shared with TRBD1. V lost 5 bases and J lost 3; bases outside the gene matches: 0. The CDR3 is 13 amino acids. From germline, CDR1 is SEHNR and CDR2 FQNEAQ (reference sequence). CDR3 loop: CASSGQGDYGYTF. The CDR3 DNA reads TGTGCCAGCAGCGGACAGGGGGACTATGGCTACACCTTC.

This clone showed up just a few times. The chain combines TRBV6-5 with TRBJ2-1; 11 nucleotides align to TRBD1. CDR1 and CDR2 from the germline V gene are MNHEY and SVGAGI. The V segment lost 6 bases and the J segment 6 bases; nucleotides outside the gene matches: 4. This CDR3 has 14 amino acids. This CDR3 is CASRTGTGGNEQFF. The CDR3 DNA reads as TGTGCCAGCAGAACCGGGACAGGGGGCAATGAGCAGTTCTTC.

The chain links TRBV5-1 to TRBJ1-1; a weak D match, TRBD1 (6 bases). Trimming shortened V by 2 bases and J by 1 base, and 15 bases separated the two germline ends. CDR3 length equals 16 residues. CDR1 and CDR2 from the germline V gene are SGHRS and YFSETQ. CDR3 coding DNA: TGCGCCAGCAGCTTACGGGGGGCCGGGCGGAACACTGAAGCTTTCTTT. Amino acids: CASSLRGAGRNTEAFF.

CDR3 nucleotides: TGTGCCAGCAGCCCCTGGGGGGGGAGCTCTGGAAACACCATATATTTT. Protein sequence: CASSPWGGSSGNTIYF. V usage is TRBV7-6 and J usage is TRBJ1-3; D might be TRBD1 (5 bases). V dropped 5 bases and J dropped 0 bases, with 14 bases sitting between them. There are 16 residues in the CDR3. Germline V lookup: CDR1 SGHVS, CDR2 FNYEAQ.

The CDR3 reads CAIIRDGTSTDTQYF. The CDR3 DNA sequence: TGTGCCATCATTCGTGACGGGACTAGCACAGATACGCAGTATTTT. The rearrangement links TRBV10-3 to TRBJ2-3; weak D call: TRBD2 (6 bases). This CDR3 has 15 amino acids. Per germline, CDR1 ENHRY and CDR2 SYGVKD. The ends were cut back, 7 bases at V and 0 bases at J, with 14 bases in the middle.

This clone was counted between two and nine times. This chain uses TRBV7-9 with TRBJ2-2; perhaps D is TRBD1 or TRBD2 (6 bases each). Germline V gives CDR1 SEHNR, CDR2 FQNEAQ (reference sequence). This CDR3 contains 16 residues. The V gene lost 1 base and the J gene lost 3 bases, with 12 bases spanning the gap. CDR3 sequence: CASSLDSGGYTGELFF. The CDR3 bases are TGTGCCAGCAGCTTAGATTCCGGGGGCTACACCGGGGAGCTGTTTTTT.

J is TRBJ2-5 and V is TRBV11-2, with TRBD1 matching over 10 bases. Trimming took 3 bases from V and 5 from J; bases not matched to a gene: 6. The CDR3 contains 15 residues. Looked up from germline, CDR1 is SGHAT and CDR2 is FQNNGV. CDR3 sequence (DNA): TGTGCCAGCAGCTTGGGGGACAGGGGTGGGGAGACCCAGTACTTC. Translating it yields CASSLGDRGGETQYF.

The CDR3 DNA reads TGTGCCAGCAGGGAACAGAACTACAATGAGCAGTTCTTC. The encoded protein is CASREQNYNEQFF. The chain carries TRBV5-4 and TRBJ2-1; D remains unclear. Trimming took 5 bases from V and 3 from J, leaving 9 bases between them. CDR3 size: 13 residues. Germline-derived CDR1 and CDR2 are SGHNT and YYREEE (reference sequence).

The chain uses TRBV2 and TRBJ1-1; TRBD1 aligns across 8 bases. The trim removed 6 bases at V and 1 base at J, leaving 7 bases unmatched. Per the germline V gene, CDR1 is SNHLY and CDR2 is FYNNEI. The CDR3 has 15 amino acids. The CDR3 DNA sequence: TGTGCCAGCAGGGACTGGACAGGGTGGAACACTGAAGCTTTCTTT. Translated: CASRDWTGWNTEAFF.

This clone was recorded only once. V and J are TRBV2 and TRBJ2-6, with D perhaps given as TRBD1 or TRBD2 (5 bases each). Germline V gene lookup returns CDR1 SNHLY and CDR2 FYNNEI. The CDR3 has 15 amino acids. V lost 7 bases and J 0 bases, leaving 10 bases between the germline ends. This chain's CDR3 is CASTPGSSGANVLTF. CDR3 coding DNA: TGTGCCAGCACCCCAGGGAGCTCTGGGGCCAACGTCCTGACTTTC.

The CDR3 DNA sequence: TGCGCCAGCAGCTTGGCGGGGGCAAACTATGGCTACACCTTC. Protein product: CASSLAGANYGYTF. The chain uses TRBV5-1 and TRBJ1-2; TRBD1 might be the D (6 bases). V was clipped by 0 bases and J by 2 bases, with 8 bases between them. Germline V CDR1 and CDR2: SGHRS, YFSETQ. The CDR3 has 14 amino acids.

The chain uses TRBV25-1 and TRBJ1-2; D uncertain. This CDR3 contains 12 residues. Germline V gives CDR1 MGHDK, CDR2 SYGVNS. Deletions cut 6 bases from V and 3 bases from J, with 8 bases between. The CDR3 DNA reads TGTGCCAGCAGCACAGTCTACTATGGCTACACCTTC. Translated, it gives CASSTVYYGYTF.

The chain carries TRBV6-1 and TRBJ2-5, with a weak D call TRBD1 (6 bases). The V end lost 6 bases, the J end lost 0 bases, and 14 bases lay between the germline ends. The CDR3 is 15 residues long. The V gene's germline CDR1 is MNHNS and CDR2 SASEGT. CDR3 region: CASSRQDRYQETQYF. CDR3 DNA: TGTGCCAGCAGCCGACAGGACCGGTACCAAGAGACCCAGTACTTC.

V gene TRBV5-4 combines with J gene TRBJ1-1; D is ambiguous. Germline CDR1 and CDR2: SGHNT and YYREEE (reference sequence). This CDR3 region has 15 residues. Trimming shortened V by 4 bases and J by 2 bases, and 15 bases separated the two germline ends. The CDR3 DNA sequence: TGTGCCAGCAGCCCCGGACTGAAGTCAAACACTGAAGCTTTCTTT. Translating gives CASSPGLKSNTEAFF.

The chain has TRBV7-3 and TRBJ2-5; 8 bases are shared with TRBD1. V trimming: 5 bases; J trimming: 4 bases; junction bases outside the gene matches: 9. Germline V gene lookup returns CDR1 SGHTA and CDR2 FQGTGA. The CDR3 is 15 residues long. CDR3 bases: TGTGCCAGCAGCGACGGACAGGGAGCGAGAGAGACCCAGTACTTC. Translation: CASSDGQGARETQYF.

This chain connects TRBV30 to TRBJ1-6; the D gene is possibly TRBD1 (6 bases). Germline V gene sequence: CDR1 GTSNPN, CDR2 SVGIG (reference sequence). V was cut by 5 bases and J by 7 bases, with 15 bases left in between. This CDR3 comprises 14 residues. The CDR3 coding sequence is TGTGCCTGGGAAAGCGGGACAAACAATTCACCCCTCCACTTT. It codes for CAWESGTNNSPLHF.

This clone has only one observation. CDR3 coding DNA: TGTGCCAGCATCCCGGGACAGGGGAAGGAGACCCAGTACTTC. This translates into CASIPGQGKETQYF. The chain has TRBV7-9 and TRBJ2-5; the match to TRBD1 covers 10 bases. The CDR3 is 14 residues long. V lost 7 bases, J lost 5 bases, and 7 bases stayed unmatched. Germline assignment: CDR1 SEHNR and CDR2 FQNEAQ (reference sequence).

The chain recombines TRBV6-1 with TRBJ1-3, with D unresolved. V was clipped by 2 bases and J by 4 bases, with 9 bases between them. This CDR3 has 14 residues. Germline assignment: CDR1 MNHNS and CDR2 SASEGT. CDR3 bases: TGTGCCAGCAGTGAAAAACGTTCAGGAAACACCATATATTTT. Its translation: CASSEKRSGNTIYF.

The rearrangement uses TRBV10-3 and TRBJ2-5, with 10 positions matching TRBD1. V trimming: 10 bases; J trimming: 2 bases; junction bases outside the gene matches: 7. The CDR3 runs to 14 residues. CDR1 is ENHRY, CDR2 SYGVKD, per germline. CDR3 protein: CASGTGVQQETQYF. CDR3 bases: TGTGCCAGCGGGACAGGGGTGCAACAAGAGACCCAGTACTTC.

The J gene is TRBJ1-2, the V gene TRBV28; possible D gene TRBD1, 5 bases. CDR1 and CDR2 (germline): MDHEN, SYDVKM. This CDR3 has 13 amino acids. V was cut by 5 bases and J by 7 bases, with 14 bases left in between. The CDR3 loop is CASSLGGRVGYTF. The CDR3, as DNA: TGTGCCAGCAGTCTGGGGGGGAGGGTTGGCTACACCTTC.

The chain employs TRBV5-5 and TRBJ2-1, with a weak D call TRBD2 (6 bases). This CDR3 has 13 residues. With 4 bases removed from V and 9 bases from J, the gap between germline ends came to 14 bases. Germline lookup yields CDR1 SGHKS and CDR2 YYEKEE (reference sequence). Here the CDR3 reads CASSPPRESEQFF. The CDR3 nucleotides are TGTGCCAGCAGCCCCCCTCGGGAGAGTGAGCAGTTCTTC.